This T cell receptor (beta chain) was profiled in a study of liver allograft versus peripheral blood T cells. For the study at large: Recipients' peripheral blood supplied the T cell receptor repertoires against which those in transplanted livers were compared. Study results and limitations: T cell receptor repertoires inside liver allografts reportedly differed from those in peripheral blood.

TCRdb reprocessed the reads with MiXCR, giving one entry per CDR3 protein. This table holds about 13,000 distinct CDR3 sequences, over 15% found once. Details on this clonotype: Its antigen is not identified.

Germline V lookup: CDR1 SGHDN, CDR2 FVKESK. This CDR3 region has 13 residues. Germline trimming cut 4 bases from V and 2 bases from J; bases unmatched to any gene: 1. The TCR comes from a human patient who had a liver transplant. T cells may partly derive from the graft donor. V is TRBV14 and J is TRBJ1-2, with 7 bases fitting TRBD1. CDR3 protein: CASSLGQNYGYTF. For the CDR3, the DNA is TGTGCCAGCAGCCTGGGACAGAACTATGGCTACACCTTC.